The 26 T cell receptor beta chains below all came from one sample that was sequenced in a study of blood T cell repertoires in COVID-19. The method was immunoSEQ multiplex PCR; TCRdb's version includes in-frame clones alone and lacks a portion of them. Of roughly 130,000 clones in the sample, about nine tenths were seen once. Sequencing was done on a sample of peripheral blood. Every receptor here comes from a man in his forties with acute or convalescent COVID-19.

V is TRBV6-2 or TRBV6-3 and J is TRBJ2-6; unclear D gene. Per the germline V gene, CDR1 is MNHEY and CDR2 is SVGEGT. This CDR3 region has 16 residues. Trimming shortened V by 2 bases and J by 0 bases, and 8 bases separated the two germline ends. CDR3 sequence (DNA): TGTGCCAGCAGTTACCCTTCCTTCTCTGGGGCCAACGTCCTGACTTTC. Amino acids: CASSYPSFSGANVLTF.

This clone was seen only once. The chain recombines TRBV6-5 with TRBJ1-6, with no clear D. Germline V gives CDR1 MNHEY, CDR2 SVGAGI. The CDR3 totals 13 residues. The V gene lost 6 bases and the J gene lost 7 bases, with 10 bases spanning the gap. The DNA for the CDR3 is TGTGCCAGCAGGCGTAGCGAGAATTCACCCCTCCACTTT. Amino acid sequence: CASRRSENSPLHF.

This sequence joins TRBV6-5 and TRBJ1-5; no reliable D call. Trimming pared 5 bases from V and 1 base from J, leaving 9 bases between. The germline gives CDR1 MNHEY, CDR2 SVGAGI. This CDR3 is 14 amino acids long. The CDR3 loop is CASSTLSSNQPQHF. The CDR3 bases are TGTGCCAGCAGTACGTTAAGCAGCAATCAGCCCCAGCATTTT.

The chain couples TRBV29-1 to TRBJ1-1; no definite D call. The ends were cut back, 4 bases at V and 0 bases at J, with 15 bases in the middle. The CDR3 length is 15 residues. Germline V gene lookup returns CDR1 SQVTM and CDR2 ANQGSEA. This chain's CDR3 is CSVVRPPGMNTEAFF. The DNA for the CDR3 is TGCAGCGTTGTAAGGCCCCCGGGTATGAACACTGAAGCTTTCTTT.

The rearrangement joins TRBV30 to TRBJ1-1, with TRBD1 identical over 11 bases. Trimming at V came to 1 base and at J to 4 bases, leaving 8 bases not matched to a gene. Germline loops: CDR1 GTSNPN, CDR2 SVGIG (reference sequence). The CDR3 is 16 residues long. CDR3 protein: CAWSARTGGGGTEAFF. The CDR3 DNA is TGTGCCTGGAGTGCCAGGACAGGGGGCGGGGGCACTGAAGCTTTCTTT.

The rearrangement joins TRBV29-1 to TRBJ1-5; 7 positions agree with TRBD1. This CDR3 contains 15 residues. Trimming at V came to 8 bases and at J to 0 bases, leaving 10 bases not matched to a gene. CDR1 and CDR2 from the germline V gene are SQVTM and ANQGSEA. The CDR3 spells CSQCGTVYSNQPQHF. CDR3 DNA sequence: TGCAGCCAATGTGGGACAGTTTATAGCAATCAGCCCCAGCATTTT.

The chain carries TRBV5-1 and TRBJ2-7, with 7 bases aligning to TRBD1. Germline V gene lookup returns CDR1 SGHRS and CDR2 YFSETQ. The CDR3 totals 17 residues. Trimming at V came to 2 bases and at J to 0 bases, leaving 11 bases not matched to a gene. CDR3 in amino acids: CASSFSESRGSSYEQYF. CDR3 nucleotide sequence: TGCGCCAGCAGCTTCTCAGAAAGCAGGGGGAGCTCCTACGAGCAGTACTTC.

The gene calls are TRBV10-1 and TRBJ2-3; TRBD1 matches 10 bases. Germline V gene sequence: CDR1 WNHNN, CDR2 SYGVQD (reference sequence). The CDR3 contains 15 residues. The ends lost 5 bases at V and 2 bases at J; junction bases unmatched: 4. In DNA form, the CDR3 reads TGCGCCAGCAGTTTGGGACAGGGGAACACAGATACGCAGTATTTT. Translated, it gives CASSLGQGNTDTQYF.

The chain recombines TRBV5-1 with TRBJ1-5; D gene ambiguous. Germline V gives CDR1 SGHRS, CDR2 YFSETQ. This CDR3 has 17 residues. V was cut by 4 bases and J by 5 bases, with 22 bases left in between. CDR3 nucleotides: TGCGCCAGCAGCCCGGGAAGATGGGAGGCGGGCGATCAGCCCCAGCATTTT. It is translated as CASSPGRWEAGDQPQHF.

The chain combines TRBV6-4 with TRBJ1-5; 10 bases align to TRBD1. The V gene's germline CDR1 is MRHNA and CDR2 SNTAGT. The CDR3 spans 20 residues. J lost 0 bases, V lost 4 bases, and 15 bases had no gene match. The CDR3 is CASSALGGQGKKYSNQPQHF. The CDR3 DNA is TGTGCCAGCAGTGCCTTGGGGGGACAGGGGAAAAAATATAGCAATCAGCCCCAGCATTTT.

V and J are TRBV5-6 and TRBJ2-7, with a tentative D call TRBD1 (6 bases). Trimming took off 4 bases at V and 3 bases at J, with 20 bases between the two ends. CDR1 and CDR2 (germline): SGHDT, YYEEEE. The CDR3 consists of 16 residues. The CDR3 spells CASSVETGRSYYEQYF. For the CDR3, the DNA is TGTGCCAGCAGCGTGGAGACAGGCCGAAGCTACTACGAGCAGTACTTC.

The chain employs TRBV2 and TRBJ2-7; D may be TRBD1 (6 bases). CDR3 length: 12 amino acids. From germline, CDR1 is SNHLY and CDR2 FYNNEI. The ends were cut back, 6 bases at V and 4 bases at J, with 10 bases in the middle. The CDR3 spells CASSDDRYEQYF. CDR3 DNA sequence: TGTGCCAGCAGCGATGACAGGTACGAGCAGTACTTC.

The V call is TRBV18, the J call TRBJ2-5, with 9 bases aligning to TRBD1. The CDR3 length is 16 residues. From germline, CDR1 is KGHSH and CDR2 LQKENI. V lost 3 bases, J lost 0 bases, and 5 bases stayed unmatched. CDR3 in amino acids: CASSPTGGPYQETQYF. In nucleotides, the CDR3 is TGTGCCAGCTCACCTACAGGGGGCCCTTACCAAGAGACCCAGTACTTC. The whole variable domain, filled in from reference TRBV18 and TRBJ2-5, reads NAGVMQNPRHLVRRRGQEARLRCSPMKGHSHVYWYRQLPEEGLKFMVYLQKENIIDESGMPKERFSAEFPKEGPSILRIQQVVRGDSAAYFCASSPTGGPYQETQYFGPGTRLLVL.

This clone was seen more than once but under ten times. This sequence joins TRBV21-1 and TRBJ2-2; TRBD1 reflects the table's D call only, with no check against the DNA. TRBV21-1 is tagged as a pseudogene. The CDR3 totals 15 residues. The DNA for the CDR3 is TGTGCCAGCAGCACTGGAGGGGGCGTCACCGGGGAGCTGTTTTTT. Protein: CASSTGGGVTGELFF.

This clone was picked up many times. This sample also contains other DNA sequences that code for the same CDR3. The chain recombines TRBV30 with TRBJ2-3; D gene unclear. This CDR3 spans 10 amino acids. Germline CDR1 and CDR2: GTSNPN and SVGIG (reference sequence). Trimming took off 5 bases at V and 5 bases at J, with 5 bases between the two ends. CDR3 sequence reads: CAWGLDTQYF. In DNA, the CDR3 is TGTGCCTGGGGCCTAGATACGCAGTATTTT.

The chain joins TRBV27 to TRBJ2-1, with 13 nucleotides matching TRBD2. Trimming at V came to 6 bases and at J to 7 bases, leaving 6 bases not matched to a gene. Per the germline V gene, CDR1 is MNHEY and CDR2 is SMNVEV (reference sequence). The CDR3 has 15 amino acids. The CDR3 is CASRELAGGKNEQFF. In DNA, the CDR3 is TGTGCCAGCAGGGAACTAGCGGGAGGGAAGAATGAGCAGTTCTTC.

This chain's CDR3 is CASSLGAGTEAFF. The CDR3 bases are TGTGCCAGTAGTCTGGGGGCCGGCACTGAAGCTTTCTTT. The chain uses TRBV19 and TRBJ1-1, with a possible D match to TRBD1 (6 bases). This CDR3 has 13 residues. The germline CDR1 and CDR2 sequences are LNHDA and SQIVND (reference sequence). With 5 bases removed from V and 4 bases from J, the gap between germline ends came to 11 bases.

V gene TRBV7-9 combines with J gene TRBJ1-5; possible D gene TRBD1, 5 bases. V was cut by 9 bases and J by 3 bases, with 9 bases left in between. The CDR3 loop spans 12 amino acids. Germline V CDR1 and CDR2: SEHNR, FQNEAQ (reference sequence). CDR3 sequence: CARRTHNQPQHF. Written as DNA, the CDR3 is TGTGCCAGGCGGACACACAATCAGCCCCAGCATTTT.

The chain is built from TRBV30 and TRBJ1-2; 10 positions agree with TRBD1. CDR1 GTSNPN and CDR2 SVGIG come from the germline V gene (reference sequence). This CDR3 is 14 amino acids long. J was trimmed by 7 bases and V by 8 bases; bases with no gene match: 13. The CDR3 bases are TGTGCCCAAAGAGAGGGACAGGGGAATGGTGGCTACACCTTC. Amino acids: CAQREGQGNGGYTF.

The chain joins TRBV5-6 to TRBJ1-5; TRBD1 matches at 8 bases. The J segment lost 3 bases and the V segment lost 3 bases, leaving 2 bases of the junction unmatched. Germline CDR1 SGHDT, CDR2 YYEEEE. The CDR3 extends over 14 amino acids. CDR3 nucleotide sequence: TGTGCCAGCAGCTGGACAGGGAACAATCAGCCCCAGCATTTT. This sequence encodes CASSWTGNNQPQHF.

The chain combines TRBV18 with TRBJ1-6; no clear D. V dropped 4 bases and J dropped 6 bases, with 13 bases sitting between them. Germline CDR1 and CDR2: KGHSH and LQKENI. The CDR3 consists of 15 residues. For the CDR3, the DNA is TGTGCCAGCTCACTATGGGCCCCGCCTAATTCACCCCTCCACTTT. As protein: CASSLWAPPNSPLHF.

This rearrangement joins TRBV6-5 to TRBJ1-2; 7 nucleotides match TRBD1. Germline V gene data show CDR1 as MNHEY and CDR2 as SVGAGI. CDR3 length: 13 residues. V lost 6 bases to trimming and J lost 6 bases; unmatched junction nucleotides: 7. The chain's CDR3 is CASSQRQGDGYTF. The CDR3 region has the DNA TGTGCCAGCAGCCAGAGACAGGGAGATGGCTACACCTTC.

The CDR3 sequence: CASSLRDRRETQYF. In nucleotides, the CDR3 is TGTGCCAGCAGCCTCCGGGACAGGAGGGAGACCCAGTACTTC. The rearrangement joins TRBV7-2 to TRBJ2-5, with 8 bases aligning to TRBD1. CDR1 is SGHTA and CDR2 is FQGNSA in the germline V gene. The CDR3 is 14 amino acids. V lost 5 bases, J lost 5 bases, and 7 bases stayed unmatched.

This chain joins TRBV5-8 and TRBJ2-3; a possible D gene is TRBD2 (6 bases). V was shortened by 5 bases and J by 0 bases, with 13 bases between the two germline ends. The germline gives CDR1 SGHTS, CDR2 YDEGEE. CDR3 size: 15 residues. The CDR3 DNA reads as TGTGCCAGCAGACTCGGGAGTATTAGCACAGATACGCAGTATTTT. Amino acids: CASRLGSISTDTQYF.

This chain uses TRBV5-1 with TRBJ2-7, with 8 bases lining up with TRBD2. Looked up from germline, CDR1 is SGHRS and CDR2 is YFSETQ. J lost 7 bases, V lost 0 bases, and 9 bases had no gene match. The CDR3 length is 15 residues. The CDR3 loop is CASSLETGGLREQYF. The CDR3 DNA reads TGCGCCAGCAGCTTGGAAACGGGAGGGCTTAGGGAGCAGTACTTC.

This chain joins TRBV5-1 and TRBJ1-1; D may be TRBD1 (5 bases). Germline V lookup: CDR1 SGHRS, CDR2 YFSETQ. V dropped 5 bases and J dropped 2 bases, with 10 bases sitting between them. The CDR3 loop spans 13 amino acids. CDR3 region: CASRSQGNTEAFF. The DNA of the CDR3 is TGCGCCAGCAGAAGTCAGGGCAACACTGAAGCTTTCTTT.